This T cell receptor beta chain was found in a study of vaccination and CD4 T cells after COVID-19. Study-level points and caveats: Spike mono-reactive status applied to 304 of 307 vaccine-specific clones in convalescent patients.

To note about this clonotype: What it recognizes is unknown.

TCRdb re-derived calls from the PCR reads in MiXCR, one entry per CDR3 protein. Of just under 30,000 distinct CDR3 sequences detected, approximately 48% appear once; the ten largest clones hold 5% to 7.5%. Time point specified: late sampling 161 to 241 days after vaccination in a few convalescent patients. V dropped 3 bases and J dropped 7 bases, with 16 bases sitting between them. The germline gives CDR1 SGHVS, CDR2 FNYEAQ. The CDR3 has 14 residues. The clonotype comes from a human donor who had recovered from COVID-19. The material was CD4+ T cells from blood, obtained about 7 months after SARS-CoV-2 vaccination. V and J are TRBV7-6 and TRBJ2-7; possible D gene TRBD2, 7 bases. The CDR3 region is CASSFSGGVGEQYF. The CDR3 region has the DNA TGTGCCAGCAGCTTTTCGGGGGGCGTGGGAGAGCAGTACTTC.